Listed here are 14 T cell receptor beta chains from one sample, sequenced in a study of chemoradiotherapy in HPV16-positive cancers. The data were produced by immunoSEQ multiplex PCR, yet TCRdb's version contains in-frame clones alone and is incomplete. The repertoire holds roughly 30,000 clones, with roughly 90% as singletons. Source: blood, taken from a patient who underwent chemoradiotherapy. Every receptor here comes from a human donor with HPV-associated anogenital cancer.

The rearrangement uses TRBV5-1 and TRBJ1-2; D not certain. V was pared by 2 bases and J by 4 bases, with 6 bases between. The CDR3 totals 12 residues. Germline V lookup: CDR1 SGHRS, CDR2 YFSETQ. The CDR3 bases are TGCGCCAGCAGCTTCGATAGCTATGGCTACACCTTC. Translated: CASSFDSYGYTF.

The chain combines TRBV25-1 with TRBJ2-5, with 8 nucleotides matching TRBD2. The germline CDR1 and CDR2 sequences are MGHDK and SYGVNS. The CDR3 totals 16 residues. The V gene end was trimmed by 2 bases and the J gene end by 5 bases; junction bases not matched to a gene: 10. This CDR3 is CASSENPGLVSETQYF. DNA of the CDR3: TGTGCCAGCAGTGAAAACCCGGGACTAGTTAGTGAGACCCAGTACTTC.

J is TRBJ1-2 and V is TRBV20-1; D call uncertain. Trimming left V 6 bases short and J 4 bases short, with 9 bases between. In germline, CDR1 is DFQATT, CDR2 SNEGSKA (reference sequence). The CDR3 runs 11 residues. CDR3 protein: CSAPRTYGYTF. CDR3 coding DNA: TGCAGTGCACCTAGAACCTATGGCTACACCTTC.

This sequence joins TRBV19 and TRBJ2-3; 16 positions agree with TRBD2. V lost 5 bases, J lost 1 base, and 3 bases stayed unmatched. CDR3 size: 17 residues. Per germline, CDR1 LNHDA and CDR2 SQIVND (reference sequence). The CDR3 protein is CASSLGLAGGGTDTQYF. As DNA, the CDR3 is TGTGCCAGTAGTCTGGGACTAGCGGGGGGGGGCACAGATACGCAGTATTTT. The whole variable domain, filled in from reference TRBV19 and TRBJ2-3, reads DGGITQSPKYLFRKEGQNVTLSCEQNLNHDAMYWYRQDPGQGLRLIYYSQIVNDFQKGDIAEGYSVSREKKESFPLTVTSAQKNPTAFYLCASSLGLAGGGTDTQYFGPGTRLTVL.

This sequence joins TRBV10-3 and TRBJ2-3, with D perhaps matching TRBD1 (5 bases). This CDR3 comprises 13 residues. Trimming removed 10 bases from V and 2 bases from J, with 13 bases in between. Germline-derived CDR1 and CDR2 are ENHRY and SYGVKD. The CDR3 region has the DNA TGTGCCACGGGTCAAGGGGCCACAGATACGCAGTATTTT. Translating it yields CATGQGATDTQYF.

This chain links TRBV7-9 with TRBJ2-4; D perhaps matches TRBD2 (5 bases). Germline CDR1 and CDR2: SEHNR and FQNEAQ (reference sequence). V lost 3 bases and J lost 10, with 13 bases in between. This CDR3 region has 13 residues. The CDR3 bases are TGTGCCAGCAGCTTGGTACAACTAGGTATTCAGTACTTC. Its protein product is CASSLVQLGIQYF.

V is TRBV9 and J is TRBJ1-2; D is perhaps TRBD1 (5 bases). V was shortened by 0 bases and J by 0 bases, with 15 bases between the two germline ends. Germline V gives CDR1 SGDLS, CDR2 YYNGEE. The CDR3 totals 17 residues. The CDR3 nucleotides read TGTGCCAGCAGCGTAGATCACAGGCCTCCTTCTAACTATGGCTACACCTTC. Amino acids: CASSVDHRPPSNYGYTF.

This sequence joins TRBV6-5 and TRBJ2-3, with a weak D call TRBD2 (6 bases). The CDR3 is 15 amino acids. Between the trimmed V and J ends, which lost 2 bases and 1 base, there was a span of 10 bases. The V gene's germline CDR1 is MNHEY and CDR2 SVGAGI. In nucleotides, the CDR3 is TGTGCCAGCAGTTACGGGACTCAGGGCACAGATACGCAGTATTTT. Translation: CASSYGTQGTDTQYF.

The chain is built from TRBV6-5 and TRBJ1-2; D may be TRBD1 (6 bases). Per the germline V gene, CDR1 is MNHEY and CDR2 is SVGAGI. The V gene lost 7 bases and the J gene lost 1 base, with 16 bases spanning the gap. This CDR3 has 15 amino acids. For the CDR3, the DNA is TGTGCCAGCAAGTGGCGCAGGGACAATAACTATGGCTACACCTTC. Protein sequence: CASKWRRDNNYGYTF.

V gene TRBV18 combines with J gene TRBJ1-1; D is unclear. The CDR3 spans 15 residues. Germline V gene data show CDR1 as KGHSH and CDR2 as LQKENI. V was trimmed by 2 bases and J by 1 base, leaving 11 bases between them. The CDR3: CASSPNSWGNTEAFF. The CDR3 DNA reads TGTGCCAGCTCACCAAATAGCTGGGGGAACACTGAAGCTTTCTTT. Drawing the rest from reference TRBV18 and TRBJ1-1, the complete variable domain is NAGVMQNPRHLVRRRGQEARLRCSPMKGHSHVYWYRQLPEEGLKFMVYLQKENIIDESGMPKERFSAEFPKEGPSILRIQQVVRGDSAAYFCASSPNSWGNTEAFFGQGTRLTVV.

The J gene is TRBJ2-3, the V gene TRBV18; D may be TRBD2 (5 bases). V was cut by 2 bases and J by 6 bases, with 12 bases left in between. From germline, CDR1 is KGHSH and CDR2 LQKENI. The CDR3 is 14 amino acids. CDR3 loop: CASSPNSLGDTQYF. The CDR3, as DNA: TGTGCCAGCTCACCAAACTCACTAGGGGATACGCAGTATTTT.

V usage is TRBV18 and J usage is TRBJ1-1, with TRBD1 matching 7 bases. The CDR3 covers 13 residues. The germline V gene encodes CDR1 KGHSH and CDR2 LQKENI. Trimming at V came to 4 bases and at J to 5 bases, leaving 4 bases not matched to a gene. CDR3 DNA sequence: TGTGCCAGCTCACTCACAGGGGAAACTGAAGCTTTCTTT. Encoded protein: CASSLTGETEAFF.

The DNA of the CDR3 is TGTGCCAGCAGCTTAGGGGCGGGGAACACTGAAGCTTTCTTT. Translation gives CASSLGAGNTEAFF. The rearrangement uses TRBV11-2 and TRBJ1-1; D is ambiguous. Per the germline V gene, CDR1 is SGHAT and CDR2 is FQNNGV. Between the trimmed V and J ends, which lost 1 base and 1 base, there was a span of 7 bases. The CDR3 has 14 amino acids.

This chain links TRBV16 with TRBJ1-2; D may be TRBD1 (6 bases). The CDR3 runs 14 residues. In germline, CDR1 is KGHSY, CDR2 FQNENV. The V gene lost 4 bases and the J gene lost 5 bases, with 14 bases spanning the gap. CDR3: CASSLRTASYGYTF. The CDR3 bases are TGTGCCAGCAGCCTCCGGACAGCATCGTATGGCTACACCTTC.